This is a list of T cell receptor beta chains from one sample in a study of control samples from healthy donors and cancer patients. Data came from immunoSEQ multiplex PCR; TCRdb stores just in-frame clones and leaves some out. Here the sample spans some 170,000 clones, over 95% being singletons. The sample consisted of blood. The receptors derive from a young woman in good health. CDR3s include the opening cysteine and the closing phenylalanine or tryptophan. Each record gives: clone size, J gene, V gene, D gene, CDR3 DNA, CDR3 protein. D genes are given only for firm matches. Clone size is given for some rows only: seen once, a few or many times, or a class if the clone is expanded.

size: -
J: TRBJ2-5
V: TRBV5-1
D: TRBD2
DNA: TGCGCCAGCAGCCTCGGGGCTAGCGGGAGTGGAGAGACCCAGTACTTC
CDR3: CASSLGASGSGETQYF

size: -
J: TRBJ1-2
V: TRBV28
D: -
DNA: TGTGCCAGCAGTTTACTCTCACTGACGGATACTAACTATGGCTACACCTTC
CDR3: CASSLLSLTDTNYGYTF

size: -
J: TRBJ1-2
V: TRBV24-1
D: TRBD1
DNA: TGTGCCACCAGTGACCATGACAGGGCGGTCTATGGCTACACCTTC
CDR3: CATSDHDRAVYGYTF

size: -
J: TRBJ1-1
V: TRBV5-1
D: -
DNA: TGCGCCAGCAGCTCACCACAGGGTAGAGTTGCGAACACTGAAGCTTTCTTT
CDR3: CASSSPQGRVANTEAFF

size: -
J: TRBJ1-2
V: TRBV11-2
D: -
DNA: TGTGCCAGCAGCTTAGGGCAGCACTATGGCTACACCTTC
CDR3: CASSLGQHYGYTF

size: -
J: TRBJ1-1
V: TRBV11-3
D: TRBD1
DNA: TGTGCCAGCAGCTTAGATTCAAGGACAGGGGAAGCTTTCTTT
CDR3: CASSLDSRTGEAFF

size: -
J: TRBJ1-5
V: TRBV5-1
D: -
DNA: TGCGCCAGCAGCTTTACAGGGAGGGACGATCAGCCCCAGCATTTT
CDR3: CASSFTGRDDQPQHF

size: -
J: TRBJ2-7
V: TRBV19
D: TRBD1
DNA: TGTGCCACCAAAAGGGACAGGGGGTCCTACGAGCAGTACTTC
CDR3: CATKRDRGSYEQYF

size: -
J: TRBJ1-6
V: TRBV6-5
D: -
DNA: TGTGCCAGCAAGGGAAATTCACCCCTCCACTTT
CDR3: CASKGNSPLHF

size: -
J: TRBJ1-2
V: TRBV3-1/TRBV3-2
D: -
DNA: TGTGCCAGCAGCCAAGTGCCCGATTCTAACTATGGCTACACCTTC
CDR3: CASSQVPDSNYGYTF

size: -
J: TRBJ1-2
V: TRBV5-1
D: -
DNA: TGCGCCAGCAGCTTATTTCAGAGGACTAACTATGGCTACACCTTC
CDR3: CASSLFQRTNYGYTF

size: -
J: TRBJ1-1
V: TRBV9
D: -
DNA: TGTGCCAGCAGCGCGACCGTCAACACTGAAGCTTTCTTT
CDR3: CASSATVNTEAFF

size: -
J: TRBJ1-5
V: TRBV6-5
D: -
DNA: TGTGCCAGCAACGAAGGAGCAGGGATGAATCAGCCCCAGCATTTT
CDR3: CASNEGAGMNQPQHF

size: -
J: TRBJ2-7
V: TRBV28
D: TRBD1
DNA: TGTGCCAGCAGTCCAAGGGACAGGGGCGAGCAGTACTTC
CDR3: CASSPRDRGEQYF

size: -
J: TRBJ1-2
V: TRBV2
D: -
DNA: TGTGCCAGCAGTGACAGGGATGGGACTTTAGGCTACACCTTC
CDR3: CASSDRDGTLGYTF

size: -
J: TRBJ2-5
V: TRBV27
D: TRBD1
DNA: TGTGCCAGCAGTGCCGGGACAGGAATCCAAGAGACCCAGTACTTC
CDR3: CASSAGTGIQETQYF

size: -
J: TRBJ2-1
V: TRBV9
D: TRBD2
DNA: TGTGCCAGCAGCCCTCGGACTAGCGGGGGTAATGAGCAGTTCTTC
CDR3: CASSPRTSGGNEQFF

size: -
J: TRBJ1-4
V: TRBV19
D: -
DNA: TGTGCCAGTAGCAGCCAGGGGAGGTCTGAAAAACTGTTTTTT
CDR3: CASSSQGRSEKLFF

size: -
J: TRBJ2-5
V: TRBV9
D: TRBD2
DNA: TGTGCCAGCAGCGAGACTAGCGGGGCGGGGACCCAGTACTTC
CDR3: CASSETSGAGTQYF

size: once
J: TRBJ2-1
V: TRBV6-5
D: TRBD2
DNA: TGTGCCAGCAGTTCACTAGCGGGAGTCGGAAATGAGCAGTTCTTC
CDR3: CASSSLAGVGNEQFF

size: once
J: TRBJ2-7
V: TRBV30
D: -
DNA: TGTGCCTGGAGTGTAACTAGTGGCGAGCAGTACTTC
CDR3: CAWSVTSGEQYF

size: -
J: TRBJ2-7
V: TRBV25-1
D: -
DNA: TGTGCCAGCAGTGATCCCCCGCGGGGGCGGGCCTACGAGCAGTACTTC
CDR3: CASSDPPRGRAYEQYF

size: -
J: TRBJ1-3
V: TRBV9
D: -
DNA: TGTGCCAGCAGCGTAGTCCCCCAGGGACTTCAGTCTGGAAACACCATATATTTT
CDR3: CASSVVPQGLQSGNTIYF

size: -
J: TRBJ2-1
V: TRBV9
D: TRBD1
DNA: TGTGCCAGCAGCGTATCCGGACAGGGCTACAATGAGCAGTTCTTC
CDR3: CASSVSGQGYNEQFF

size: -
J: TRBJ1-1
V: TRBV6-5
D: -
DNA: TGTGCCAGCAGAGAGACAGCGAACACTGAAGCTTTCTTT
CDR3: CASRETANTEAFF

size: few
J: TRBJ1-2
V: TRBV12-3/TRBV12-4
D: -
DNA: TGTGCCAGCAGTTTAGGCAGCCGCTATGGCTACACCTTC
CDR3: CASSLGSRYGYTF

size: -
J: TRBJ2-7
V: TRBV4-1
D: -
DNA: TGCGCCAGCAGCCAAGATCAACCAGGGGGGGACGAGCAGTACTTC
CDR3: CASSQDQPGGDEQYF

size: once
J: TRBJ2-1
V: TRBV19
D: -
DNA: TGTGCCAGTAGGACGGACGGTAGCTCCTACAATGAGCAGTTCTTC
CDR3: CASRTDGSSYNEQFF

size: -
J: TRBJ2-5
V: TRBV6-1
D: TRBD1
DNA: TGTGCCAGCAGTGAAGGGTTGGGGACAGGGGGGGAGACCCAGTACTTC
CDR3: CASSEGLGTGGETQYF

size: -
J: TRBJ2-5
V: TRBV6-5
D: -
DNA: TGTGCCAGCAGTTTACAACCTACACAAGAGACCCAGTACTTC
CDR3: CASSLQPTQETQYF

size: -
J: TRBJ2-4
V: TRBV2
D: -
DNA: TGTGCCAGCAGTGAAGCACCCCCGGGCAGGGAAAACATTCAGTACTTC
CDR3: CASSEAPPGRENIQYF

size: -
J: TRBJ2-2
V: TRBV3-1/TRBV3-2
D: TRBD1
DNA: TGTGCCAGCAGCCAAGGACAGGGGGCCGGGGAGCTGTTTTTT
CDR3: CASSQGQGAGELFF

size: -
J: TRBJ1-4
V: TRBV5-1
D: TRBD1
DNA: TGCGCCAGCAGGACAGGGGCGAATGAAAAACTGTTTTTT
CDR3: CASRTGANEKLFF

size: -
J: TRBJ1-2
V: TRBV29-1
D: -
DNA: TGCAGCGTTGCCATGGGAACATTAAGCTACACCTTC
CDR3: CSVAMGTLSYTF

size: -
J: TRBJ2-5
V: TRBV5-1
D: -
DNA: TGCGCCAGCAGAGTACTACCCCGAAACCAAGAGACCCAGTACTTC
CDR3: CASRVLPRNQETQYF

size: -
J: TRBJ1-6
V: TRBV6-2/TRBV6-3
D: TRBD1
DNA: TGTGCCAGCAGTTACGGTCGAGACAGGGACTATAATTCACCCCTCCACTTT
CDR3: CASSYGRDRDYNSPLHF

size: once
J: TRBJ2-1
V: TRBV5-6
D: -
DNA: TGTGCCAGCAGCCCACACCCGGGGCGGAGGGGGAATGAGCAGTTCTTC
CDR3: CASSPHPGRRGNEQFF

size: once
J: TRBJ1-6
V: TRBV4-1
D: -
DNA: TGCGCCAGCAGCCAAGAAAGTCGACAGTGGGGGTCACCCCTCCACTTT
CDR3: CASSQESRQWGSPLHF

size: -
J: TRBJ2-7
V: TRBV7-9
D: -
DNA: TGTGCCAGCAGCGGGCAGGGGACGCCCTTCTCCTACGAGCAGTACTTC
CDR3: CASSGQGTPFSYEQYF

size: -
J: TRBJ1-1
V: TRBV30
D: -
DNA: TGTGCCTGGAACGGACAGACGAACACTGAAGCTTTCTTT
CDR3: CAWNGQTNTEAFF

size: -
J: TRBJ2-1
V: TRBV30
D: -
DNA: TGTGCCTGGAGTAGGGGACCAAGCGGGCCCTACAATGAGCAGTTCTTC
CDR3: CAWSRGPSGPYNEQFF

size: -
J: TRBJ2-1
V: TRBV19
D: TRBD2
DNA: TGTGCCAGTAGTATAGTGACTAGCGGATACAATGAGCAGTTCTTC
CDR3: CASSIVTSGYNEQFF

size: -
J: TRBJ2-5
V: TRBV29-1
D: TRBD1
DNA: TGCAGCGTCGTATTTGCAGGGGGCTTCCAAGAGACCCAGTACTTC
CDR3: CSVVFAGGFQETQYF

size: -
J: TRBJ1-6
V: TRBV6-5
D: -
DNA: TGTGCCAGCAGACCCACCCAGGGGACCAATTCACCCCTCCACTTT
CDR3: CASRPTQGTNSPLHF

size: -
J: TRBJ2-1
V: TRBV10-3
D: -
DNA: TGTGCCATCAGTGAGTCAGGGGTCTCCTACAATGAGCAGTTCTTC
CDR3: CAISESGVSYNEQFF

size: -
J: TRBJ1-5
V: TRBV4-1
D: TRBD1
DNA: TGCGCCAGCAGCCAGGGCTGGGGACAGGGATTGGGATTCTCCCAGCCCCAGCATTTT
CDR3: CASSQGWGQGLGFSQPQHF

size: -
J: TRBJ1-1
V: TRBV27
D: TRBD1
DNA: TGTGCCAGCAACAAACCGGGACAGGCCATACATCGTGGGACTGAAGCTTTCTTT
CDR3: CASNKPGQAIHRGTEAFF

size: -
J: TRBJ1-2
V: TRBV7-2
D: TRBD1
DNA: TGTGCCAGCAGCCCCCGACAGGGCTTCTATGGCTACACCTTC
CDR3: CASSPRQGFYGYTF